This T cell receptor (beta chain) came from a study of neurological immune-mediated disorders. The study's findings and limits: The study found the most TCR clonal expansion in HTLV-1-associated myelopathy and the least in multiple sclerosis, below healthy controls.

5'RACE employing 10-nucleotide random UMIs yielded the cDNA. Every sequencing run generated in excess of 160 million TCR-beta sequences. These sequences covered 15-18 subjects. TCRdb reanalysed the 5' RACE reads using MiXCR and keeps one entry per CDR3 protein. Here the sample spans fewer than 30,000 distinct CDR3 sequences, 13% being singletons. This clonotype was detected many times. Antigen unknown. This CDR3 spans 15 amino acids. J gave up 4 bases and V 4 bases, and 7 bases lay outside the gene matches. In germline, CDR1 is SGHDT, CDR2 YYEEEE. Time point defined: technical triplicate 1. For the sorted libraries, about a million CD4+ or CD8+ T cells were used.

The sample comprised CD4+ T cells from blood. V usage is TRBV5-6 and J usage is TRBJ2-3; 9 bases fit TRBD2. The sequence derives from a female donor with HTLV-1-associated myelopathy (HAM/TSP). In DNA form, the CDR3 reads TGTGCCAGCAGCCGGGTGGGACTAGCATCAGATACGCAGTATTTT. Amino acids: CASSRVGLASDTQYF.